The present entry profiles one T cell receptor beta chain with its context. Its recognized antigen is unknown. Per-nucleotide qualities are absent, and no much larger clonotype sits a single base away. The intended sense of this specimen's treatment or condition label: around 19 received Ad26.COV2.S at low or high dose, single or two shots; about 5 received placebo; per-sample allocation not given. Repertoires of vaccine and placebo recipients were sequenced from samples taken on day 63 after the first injection. Between 29 July and 7 August 2020, Cohort 1b enrolled 20 to 30 adults aged 18-55 years at one site in Boston, USA. Ad26.COV2.S consisted of a replication-incompetent adenovirus type 26 vector by which a prefusion-stabilized SARS-CoV-2 spike protein from the original Wuhan strain was expressed. This specimen belongs to a study of Ad26.COV2.S vaccination and SARS-CoV-2 variants (dated by TCRdb to about 2021). Regarding the study in general: Donors in the vaccine arm were drawn from COV1001, a multicentre, randomized, double-blind, placebo-controlled phase I-IIa trial testing Ad26.COV2.S in healthy adults. Ad26.COV2.S was given intramuscularly at 5x10^10 or 1x10^11 viral particles, as a single shot or as two shots 56 days apart. TCRbeta repertoire sequencing was used to assess the specificity and breadth of SARS-CoV-2-reactive T cell receptors after Ad26.COV2.S vaccination. A total of 32 samples were included in the TCR-sequenced set, comprising around 19 Ad26.COV2.S vaccine recipients, 5 placebo recipients and 8 SARS-CoV-2 convalescent individuals. Trial participants were randomized into five groups of five: low-dose or high-dose Ad26.COV2.S given once or twice, or placebo on both occasions. Throughout the experiments and outcome assessment, investigators stayed blinded to trial group allocation.

The investigation overall reported the following: Vaccine and placebo recipients had comparable non-spike TCR breadth, which fits with the vaccine containing only spike. Compared with placebo recipients, Ad26.COV2.S recipients showed higher spike-specific TCR breadth (P = 0.0014). Comparing responses between vaccine doses or regimens was not something the study was powered to do. According to the authors, total T cell responses may have been underestimated by the TCR breadth and depth analyses. After vaccination, substantial breadth of spike-specific CD8+ and CD4+ T cell responses was reported.

The immunoSEQ Assay was the method used to sequence TCRbeta CDR3 regions. After extraction, genomic DNA underwent amplification by bias-controlled multiplex PCR, followed by high-throughput sequencing. The study's processing was this. Collapsing and filtering of sequences were performed to quantify the absolute abundance of each unique TCRbeta CDR3 region. T cell fraction was estimated by normalization of TCRbeta template counts to usable DNA, with usable DNA being measured through amplification of reference genes present in all nucleated cells. Repertoire TCRs were annotated as SARS-CoV-2-specific by exact matching of V gene, CDR3 amino acid sequence and J gene to a known reactive TCR set. The reference SARS-CoV-2 TCR set came from MIRA and was filtered for enrichment in COVID-19-positive ImmuneCODE repertoires, removing public or cross-reactive TCRs. Using the MIRA antigens, annotated TCRs were further analysed by specific ORF or by position within an ORF. Breadth was defined as annotated unique rearrangements over total unique productive rearrangements; depth was the summed frequency of those rearrangements. Two-sided Wilcoxon rank-sum tests were used to compare TCR breadth between groups. In its TCRdb copy, this immuneACCESS table keeps in-frame sequences only and misses some clones. Where compared with another copy, unresolved V genes explain less than half of these, and the others have no known cause. Clone size and the V and J calls come from that table; the DNA yielded D and trimming. The sample data list about 460,000 clones, and 70% to 90% of these were observed just once. 1.7% of the sample is held by the ten biggest clonotypes.

According to the germline V gene (reference sequence), CDR1 reads MNHEY and CDR2 reads SMNVEV. Trimming removed 1 base from V and 7 bases from J, leaving 2 bases between the germline ends. The CDR3 measures 11 amino acids from cysteine to phenylalanine. The only DNA kept is the CDR3, 33 bases in frame from the first base. This TCR derives from a person aged 18 to 59 who received the Ad26.COV2.S COVID-19 vaccine or a placebo. The rearrangement combines TRBV27 with TRBJ2-1; there is no confident call for the D gene. The starting material was peripheral blood, obtained in a trial of Ad26.COV2.S vaccine versus placebo. In nucleotide form, the sequence is TGTGCCAGCAGTTTATTTAATGAGCAGTTCTTC. This codes for CASSLFNEQFF.